This T cell receptor beta chain was identified during a study of blood T cell repertoires in COVID-19. As for the study in general: Symptom resolution, clearance, or two negative PCRs marked the recovered donors of Cohort 3. Some COVID-19 samples were acute and others convalescent; all came from the United States, Italy and Spain.

In the source study's methods: Reference gene primer amplification gave estimated nucleated cell counts. Some clones are missing from TCRdb's copy, which holds only in-frame ones; the method was immunoSEQ multiplex PCR. Clonal size and the V and J genes are those of that table, whereas D and trimming came from the DNA. The profile shows under 200,000 clones, around three quarters of them singletons. The CDR3 spans 12 residues. Per the germline V gene, CDR1 is GTSNPN and CDR2 is SVGIG (reference sequence). Trimming took off 0 bases at V and 10 bases at J, with 12 bases between the two ends. Participants spanned ages roughly 18 to 95 years and resided in about two dozen US areas.

Sequencing input: PBMCs or T cells enriched from blood (not recorded which). The V and J genes are TRBV30 and TRBJ1-1; possible D gene TRBD1, 6 bases. The receptor was isolated from a woman aged 70-85 years in a cohort exposed to, infected with or recovered from COVID-19 (not recorded which). CDR3 nucleotide sequence: TGTGCCTGGAGTGTACAGGGCCAACGAGCTTTCTTT. Translating it yields CAWSVQGQRAFF.